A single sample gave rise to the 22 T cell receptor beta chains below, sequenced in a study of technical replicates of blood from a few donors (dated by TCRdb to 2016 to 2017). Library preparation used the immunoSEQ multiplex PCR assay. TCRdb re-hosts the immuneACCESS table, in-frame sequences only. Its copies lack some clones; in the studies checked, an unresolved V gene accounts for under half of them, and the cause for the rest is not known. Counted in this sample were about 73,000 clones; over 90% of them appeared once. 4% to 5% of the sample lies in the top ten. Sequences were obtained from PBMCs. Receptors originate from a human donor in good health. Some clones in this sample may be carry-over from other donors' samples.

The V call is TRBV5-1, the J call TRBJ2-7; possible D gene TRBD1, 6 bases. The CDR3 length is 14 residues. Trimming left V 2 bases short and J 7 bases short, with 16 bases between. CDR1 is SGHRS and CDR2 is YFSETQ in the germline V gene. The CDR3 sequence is CASSLTGLLREQYF. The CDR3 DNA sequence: TGCGCCAGCAGCTTAACAGGGCTCCTACGAGAGCAGTACTTC.

CDR3 sequence reads: CASSFATSGGNEQFF. In DNA, the CDR3 is TGTGCCAGCAGTTTTGCGACTAGCGGGGGAAATGAGCAGTTCTTC. The gene calls are TRBV27 and TRBJ2-1, with 12 positions matching TRBD2. The CDR3 runs to 15 residues. J gave up 7 bases and V 3 bases, and 4 bases lay outside the gene matches. Germline CDR1 is MNHEY and CDR2 is SMNVEV (reference sequence).

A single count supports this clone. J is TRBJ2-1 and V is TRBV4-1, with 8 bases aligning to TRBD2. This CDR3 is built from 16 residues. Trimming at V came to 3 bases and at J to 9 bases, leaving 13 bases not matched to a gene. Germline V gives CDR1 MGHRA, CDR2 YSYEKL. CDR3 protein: CASSHLGTRPGGEQFF. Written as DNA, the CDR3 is TGCGCCAGCAGCCACCTCGGGACTAGGCCCGGGGGTGAGCAGTTCTTC.

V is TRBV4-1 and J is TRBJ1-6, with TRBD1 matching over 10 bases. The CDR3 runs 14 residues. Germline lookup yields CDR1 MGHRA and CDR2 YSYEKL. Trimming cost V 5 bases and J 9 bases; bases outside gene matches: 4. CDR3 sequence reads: CASSNRDRGSPLHF. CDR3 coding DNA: TGCGCCAGCAGCAACCGGGACAGGGGTTCACCCCTCCACTTT.

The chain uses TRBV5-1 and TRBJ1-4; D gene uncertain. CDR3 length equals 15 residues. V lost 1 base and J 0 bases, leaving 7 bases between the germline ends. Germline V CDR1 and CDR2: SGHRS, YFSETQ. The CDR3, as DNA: TGCGCCAGCAGCTTGACCGGTGCAACTAATGAAAAACTGTTTTTT. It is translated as CASSLTGATNEKLFF.

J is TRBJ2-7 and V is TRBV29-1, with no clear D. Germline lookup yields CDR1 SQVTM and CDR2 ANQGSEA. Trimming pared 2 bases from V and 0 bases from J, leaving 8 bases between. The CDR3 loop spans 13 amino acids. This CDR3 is CSVETQSSYEQYF. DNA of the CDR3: TGCAGCGTTGAAACACAGAGCTCCTACGAGCAGTACTTC.

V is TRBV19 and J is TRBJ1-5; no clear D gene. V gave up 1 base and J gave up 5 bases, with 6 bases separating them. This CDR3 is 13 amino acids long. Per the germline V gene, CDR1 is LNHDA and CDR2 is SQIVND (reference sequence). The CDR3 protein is CASSIGEHQPQHF. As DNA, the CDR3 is TGTGCCAGTAGTATAGGAGAGCATCAGCCCCAGCATTTT.

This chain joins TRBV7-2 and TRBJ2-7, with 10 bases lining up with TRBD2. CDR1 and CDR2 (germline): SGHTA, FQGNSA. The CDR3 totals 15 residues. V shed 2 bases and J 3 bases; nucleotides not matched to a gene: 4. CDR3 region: CASSLLTSGVYEQYF. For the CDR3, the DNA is TGTGCCAGCAGCTTATTAACTAGCGGGGTCTACGAGCAGTACTTC.

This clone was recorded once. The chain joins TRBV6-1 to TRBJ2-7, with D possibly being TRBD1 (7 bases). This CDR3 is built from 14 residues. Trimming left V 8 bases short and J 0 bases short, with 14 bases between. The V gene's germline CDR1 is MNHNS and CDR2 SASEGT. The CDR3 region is CASGGTASSYEQYF. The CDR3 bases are TGTGCCAGCGGGGGGACAGCGAGCTCCTACGAGCAGTACTTC.

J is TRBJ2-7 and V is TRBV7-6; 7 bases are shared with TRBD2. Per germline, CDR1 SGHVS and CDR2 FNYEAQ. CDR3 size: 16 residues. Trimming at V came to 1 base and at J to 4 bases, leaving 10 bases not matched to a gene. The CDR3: CASSLVPAGVKYEQYF. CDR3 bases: TGTGCCAGCAGCTTAGTCCCCGCGGGAGTCAAATACGAGCAGTACTTC.

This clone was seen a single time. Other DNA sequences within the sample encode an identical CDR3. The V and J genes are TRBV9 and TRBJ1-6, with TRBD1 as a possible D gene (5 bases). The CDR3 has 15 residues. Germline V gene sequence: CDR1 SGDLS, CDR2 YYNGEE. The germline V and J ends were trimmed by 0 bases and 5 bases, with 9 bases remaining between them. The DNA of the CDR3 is TGTGCCAGCAGCGTAGTTGACAGCCATAATTCACCCCTCCACTTT. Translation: CASSVVDSHNSPLHF.

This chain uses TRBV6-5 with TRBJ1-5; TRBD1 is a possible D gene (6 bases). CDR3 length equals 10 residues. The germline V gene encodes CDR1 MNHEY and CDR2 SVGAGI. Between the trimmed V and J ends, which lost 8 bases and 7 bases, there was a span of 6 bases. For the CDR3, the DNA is TGTGCCAGCGGGGGCCAGCCCCAGCATTTT. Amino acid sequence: CASGGQPQHF.

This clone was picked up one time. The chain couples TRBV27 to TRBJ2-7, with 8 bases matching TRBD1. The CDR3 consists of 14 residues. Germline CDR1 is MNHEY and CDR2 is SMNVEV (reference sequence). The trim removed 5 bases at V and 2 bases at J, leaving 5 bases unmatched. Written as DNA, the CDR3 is TGTGCCAGCAGTCCTAGGGACAGGACCTACGAGCAGTACTTC. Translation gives CASSPRDRTYEQYF.

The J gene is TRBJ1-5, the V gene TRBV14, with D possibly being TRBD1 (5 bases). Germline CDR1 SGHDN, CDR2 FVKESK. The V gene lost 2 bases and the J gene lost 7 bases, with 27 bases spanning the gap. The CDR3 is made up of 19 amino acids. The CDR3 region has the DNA TGTGCCAGCAGCCAAAGGCGGGGCCGGCCACGGGGATCGGGGCAGCCCCAGCATTTT. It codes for CASSQRRGRPRGSGQPQHF. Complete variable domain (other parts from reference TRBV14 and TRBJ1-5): EAGVTQFPSHSVIEKGQTVTLRCDPISGHDNLYWYRRVMGKEIKFLLHFVKESKQDESGMPNNRFLAERTGGTYSTLKVQPAELEDSGVYFCASSQRRGRPRGSGQPQHFGDGTRLSIL.

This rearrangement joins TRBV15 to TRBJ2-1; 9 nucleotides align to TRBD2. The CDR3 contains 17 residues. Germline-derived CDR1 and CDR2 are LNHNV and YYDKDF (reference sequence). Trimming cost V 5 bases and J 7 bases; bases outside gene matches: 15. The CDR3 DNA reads TGTGCCACCAGCGCACAAAGGGTGCTAGCGGGATCGAATGAGCAGTTCTTC. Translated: CATSAQRVLAGSNEQFF.

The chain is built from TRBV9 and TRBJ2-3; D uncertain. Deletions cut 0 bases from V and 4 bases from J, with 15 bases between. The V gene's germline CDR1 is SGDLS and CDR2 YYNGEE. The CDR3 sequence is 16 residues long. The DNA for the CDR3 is TGTGCCAGCAGCGTAGAGGCAGGCCCCCAGCCAGATACGCAGTATTTT. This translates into CASSVEAGPQPDTQYF. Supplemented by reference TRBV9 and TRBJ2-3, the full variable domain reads DSGVTQTPKHLITATGQRVTLRCSPRSGDLSVYWYQQSLDQGLQFLIQYYNGEERAKGNILERFSAQQFPDLHSELNLSSLELGDSALYFCASSVEAGPQPDTQYFGPGTRLTVL.

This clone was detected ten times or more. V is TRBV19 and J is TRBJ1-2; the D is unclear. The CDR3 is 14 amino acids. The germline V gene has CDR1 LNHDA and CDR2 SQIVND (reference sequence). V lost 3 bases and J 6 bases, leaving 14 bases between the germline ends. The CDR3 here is CASSIQTGNHGYTF. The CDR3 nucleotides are TGTGCCAGTAGTATCCAAACCGGGAATCATGGCTACACCTTC.

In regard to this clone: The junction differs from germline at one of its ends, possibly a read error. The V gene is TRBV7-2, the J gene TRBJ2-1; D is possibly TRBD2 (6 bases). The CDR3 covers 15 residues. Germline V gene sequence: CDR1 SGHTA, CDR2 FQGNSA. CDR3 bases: TGTGCCAGCAGTTTAGCAGGAGGCGGGATAAGTGAGCAGTTCTTC. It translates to CASSLAGGGISEQFF.

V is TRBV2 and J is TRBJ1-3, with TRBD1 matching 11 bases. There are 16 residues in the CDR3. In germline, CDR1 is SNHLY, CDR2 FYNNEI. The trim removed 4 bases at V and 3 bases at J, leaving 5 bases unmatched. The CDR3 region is CASSVAGTGGGNTIYF. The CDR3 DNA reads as TGTGCCAGCAGTGTAGCCGGGACAGGGGGTGGAAACACCATATATTTT.

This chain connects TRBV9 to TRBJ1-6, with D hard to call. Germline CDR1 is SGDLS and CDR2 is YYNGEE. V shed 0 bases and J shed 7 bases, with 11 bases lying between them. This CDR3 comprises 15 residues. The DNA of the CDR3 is TGTGCCAGCAGCGTAGGCATAGCCGAAAATTCACCCCTCCACTTT. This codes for CASSVGIAENSPLHF.

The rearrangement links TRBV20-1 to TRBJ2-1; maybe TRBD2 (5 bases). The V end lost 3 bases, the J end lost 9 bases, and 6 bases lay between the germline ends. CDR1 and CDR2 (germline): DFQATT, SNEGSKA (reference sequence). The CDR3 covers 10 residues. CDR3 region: CSASEGEQFF. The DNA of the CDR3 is TGCAGTGCTAGTGAGGGTGAGCAGTTCTTC.

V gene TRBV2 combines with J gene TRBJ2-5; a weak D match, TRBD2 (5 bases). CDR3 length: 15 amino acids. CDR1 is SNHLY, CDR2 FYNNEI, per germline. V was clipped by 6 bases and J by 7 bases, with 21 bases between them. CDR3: CASRLYTGTPGTQYF. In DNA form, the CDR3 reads TGTGCCAGCAGGCTCTACACGGGAACGCCCGGGACCCAGTACTTC. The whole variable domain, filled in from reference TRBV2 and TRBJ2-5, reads EPEVTQTPSHQVTQMGQEVILRCVPISNHLYFYWYRQILGQKVEFLVSFYNNEISEKSEIFDDQFSVERPDGSNFTLKIRSTKLEDSAMYFCASRLYTGTPGTQYFGPGTRLLVL.